Following are 3 T cell receptor beta chains from one sample sequenced in a study of blood T cell repertoires in COVID-19. The method was immunoSEQ multiplex PCR; TCRdb's version includes in-frame clones alone and lacks a portion of them. The sample consists of 70,000 to 95,000 clones, roughly 79% of them appearing once. The sequenced sample consisted of peripheral blood. The receptors originated from a human donor in a cohort sampled during active COVID-19.

The DNA for the CDR3 is TGTGCCAGTAGTATAGGACTAGCGGGAACAGGGGAGCTGTTTTTT. This translates into CASSIGLAGTGELFF. The chain joins TRBV19 to TRBJ2-2, with 11 bases aligning to TRBD2. Trimming removed 1 base from V and 8 bases from J; junction bases left unmatched: 3. Germline V gene sequence: CDR1 LNHDA, CDR2 SQIVND (reference sequence). The CDR3 totals 15 residues.

The V gene is TRBV19, the J gene TRBJ1-2; 7 bases line up with TRBD1. The V gene end was trimmed by 8 bases and the J gene end by 6 bases; junction bases not matched to a gene: 9. CDR3 size: 13 residues. From germline, CDR1 is LNHDA and CDR2 SQIVND (reference sequence). CDR3 residues: CASRREGADGYTF. CDR3 coding DNA: TGTGCCAGTCGGCGGGAGGGGGCAGATGGCTACACCTTC.

The chain joins TRBV7-9 to TRBJ2-6; D not certain. Germline V gives CDR1 SEHNR, CDR2 FQNEAQ (reference sequence). The CDR3 totals 19 residues. V was shortened by 5 bases and J by 1 base, with 21 bases between the two germline ends. The CDR3 is CASSGALRVPRSGANVLTF. DNA of the CDR3: TGTGCCAGCAGCGGCGCCCTCCGGGTCCCTCGGTCTGGGGCCAACGTCCTGACTTTC. Complete variable domain (other parts from reference TRBV7-9 and TRBJ2-6): DTGVSQNPRHKITKRGQNVTFRCDPISEHNRLYWYRQTLGQGPEFLTYFQNEAQLEKSRLLSDRFSAERPKGSFSTLEIQRTEQGDSAMYLCASSGALRVPRSGANVLTFGAGSRLTVL.